This TCR beta chain was found in a study of shared clonotypes between healthy human individuals. Findings and caveats of the study: Naive CD4 clonotype sharing across a handful of donors was about 5.3%. Researchers found naive subsets generally carried larger estimated richness than memory subsets. Sorted-subset sequencing was shown by rarefaction to be incomplete despite large depth.

Details on this clone: Its antigen is currently unknown.

Trimming removed 3 bases from V and 6 bases from J, with 16 bases in between. Looked up from germline, CDR1 is PRHDT and CDR2 is FYEKMQ (reference sequence). The CDR3 covers 15 residues. Across several immunoSEQ plates, the genomic DNA of each subset was split evenly. TCRdb's copy holds only in-frame clones and misses some; the assay was immunoSEQ multiplex PCR. The repertoire consists of some 240,000 clones, with 60% to 70% occurring once and the leading ten covering approximately 12%. The TCR originated in a man aged 25 to 40 in good health. The material sequenced was memory CD4+ T cells sorted from blood. Subset defined: CD45RA-negative fraction. The chain uses TRBV13 and TRBJ2-3, with D uncertain. CDR3 DNA sequence: TGTGCCAGCAGCTTCCGCGACCGTCCCGCTGATACGCAGTATTTT. It encodes CASSFRDRPADTQYF.